Shown below are 14 T cell receptor beta chains from a single sample sequenced in a study of T cell responses to AZD1222 COVID-19 vaccine. Only in-frame clones appear in the TCRdb table, and some are missing; sequencing was by immunoSEQ multiplex PCR. Among nearly 90,000 clones, 88% were seen once, and the ten largest hold 4.5% to 6%. The sample in question was peripheral blood, obtained on day 0 of AZD1222 vaccination. These receptors originate from an adult in good health.

The chain carries TRBV9 and TRBJ1-2, with D unclear. Per germline, CDR1 SGDLS and CDR2 YYNGEE. CDR3 length equals 15 residues. The V and J ends lost 0 bases and 4 bases respectively, with 13 bases between them. Here the CDR3 DNA reads TGTGCCAGCAGCGTAGCAGAGACAAGCCGCTATGGCTACACCTTC. The encoded protein is CASSVAETSRYGYTF.

In regard to this clone: Within the sample, other DNA sequences also encode this same CDR3. The chain employs TRBV7-9 and TRBJ1-2; D perhaps matches TRBD1 (6 bases). The germline CDR1 and CDR2 sequences are SEHNR and FQNEAQ (reference sequence). V lost 1 base to trimming and J lost 6 bases, with 6 bases between them. The CDR3 has 12 residues. In nucleotides, the CDR3 is TGTGCCAGCAGCTTAGAGGGGGATGGCTACACCTTC. As protein: CASSLEGDGYTF.

This clone was counted between two and nine times. This rearrangement joins TRBV2 to TRBJ1-1, with TRBD1 identical over 7 bases. CDR3 length: 14 residues. The germline V gene encodes CDR1 SNHLY and CDR2 FYNNEI. V shed 4 bases, J shed 0 bases, and the junction held 2 bases outside the gene matches. CDR3 amino acids: CASSGDSMNTEAFF. Here the CDR3 DNA reads TGTGCCAGCAGTGGGGACAGTATGAACACTGAAGCTTTCTTT.

CDR3 sequence reads: CASQPWVGTGELFF. DNA for the CDR3: TGTGCCAGCCAGCCCTGGGTAGGCACCGGGGAGCTGTTTTTT. The chain is built from TRBV27 and TRBJ2-2, with D unclear. V lost 8 bases, J lost 4 bases, and 14 bases lay in between. Looked up from germline, CDR1 is MNHEY and CDR2 is SMNVEV (reference sequence). CDR3 size: 14 residues.

The chain joins TRBV15 to TRBJ2-1; D ambiguous. Germline V gives CDR1 LNHNV, CDR2 YYDKDF (reference sequence). The CDR3 covers 15 residues. V was clipped by 3 bases and J by 4 bases, with 13 bases between them. CDR3 sequence: CATSRSRASYNEQFF. DNA for the CDR3: TGTGCCACCAGCAGGAGTCGTGCCAGTTACAATGAGCAGTTCTTC. The full variable domain, rest sourced from reference TRBV15 and TRBJ2-1, is DAMVIQNPRYQVTQFGKPVTLSCSQTLNHNVMYWYQQKSSQAPKLLFHYYDKDFNNEADTPDNFQSRRPNTSFCFLDIRSPGLGDTAMYLCATSRSRASYNEQFFGPGTRLTVL.

This clone was seen only once. This sequence joins TRBV29-1 and TRBJ1-1; D uncertain. From germline, CDR1 is SQVTM and CDR2 ANQGSEA. Trimming removed 3 bases at V and 1 base at J, with 9 bases between. This CDR3 has 13 residues. The CDR3 loop is CSVDDGANTEAFF. In nucleotides, the CDR3 is TGCAGCGTTGATGACGGAGCGAACACTGAAGCTTTCTTT.

On this clone itself: An end of the junction does not agree with germline; a read error may underlie this. The chain uses TRBV7-7 and TRBJ2-1, with 13 bases fitting TRBD2. There are 16 residues in the CDR3. The germline gives CDR1 SSHAT, CDR2 FNYEAQ (reference sequence). CDR3 loop: CASSLIRLAGGSEQFF. CDR3 nucleotides: TGTGCTAGCAGCCTAATTCGACTAGCGGGAGGAAGTGAGCAGTTCTTC.

The gene calls are TRBV30 and TRBJ1-5, with D possibly matching TRBD1 (6 bases). This CDR3 spans 13 amino acids. Germline loops: CDR1 GTSNPN, CDR2 SVGIG (reference sequence). Trimming cost V 1 base and J 3 bases, with 7 bases left between them. Here the CDR3 reads CAWSGQVNQPQHF. The CDR3 nucleotides are TGTGCCTGGAGTGGACAGGTCAATCAGCCCCAGCATTTT.

The chain recombines TRBV9 with TRBJ2-5; D is tentatively TRBD1 or TRBD2 (6 bases each). Trimming stripped 2 bases from V and 2 bases from J, with 16 bases between. The CDR3 spans 16 residues. Germline V gene data show CDR1 as SGDLS and CDR2 as YYNGEE. CDR3 sequence reads: CASSVGGRVGQETQYF. CDR3 sequence (DNA): TGTGCCAGCAGCGTCGGGGGCAGGGTGGGACAAGAGACCCAGTACTTC.

This clone came up once. The chain uses TRBV18 and TRBJ1-1, with TRBD1 identical over 9 bases. Losses at the gene ends were 2 bases for V and 1 base for J; bases not matched to a gene: 2. The CDR3 extends over 15 amino acids. Germline-derived CDR1 and CDR2 are KGHSH and LQKENI. The CDR3 DNA follows: TGTGCCAGCTCACCAGGGACAGGGAGGAACACTGAAGCTTTCTTT. Residues: CASSPGTGRNTEAFF.

V gene TRBV6-5 combines with J gene TRBJ1-1; no definite D call. Trimming took 4 bases from V and 5 from J, leaving 17 bases between them. This CDR3 comprises 15 residues. Germline V gene sequence: CDR1 MNHEY, CDR2 SVGAGI. CDR3 DNA: TGTGCCAGCAGTTGGCGGGGAGTGGGAACAACTGAAGCTTTCTTT. Translation gives CASSWRGVGTTEAFF.

The chain couples TRBV7-9 to TRBJ2-7; the match to TRBD2 covers 11 bases. The ends lost 1 base at V and 0 bases at J; junction bases unmatched: 8. Per germline, CDR1 SEHNR and CDR2 FQNEAQ (reference sequence). This CDR3 is 18 amino acids long. The CDR3 DNA sequence: TGTGCCAGCAGCTTAGGGAAGGAGACTAGCGGGACCTCCTACGAGCAGTACTTC. Translation: CASSLGKETSGTSYEQYF.

This chain joins TRBV5-1 and TRBJ2-3; D ambiguous. V gave up 0 bases and J gave up 2 bases, with 7 bases separating them. Looked up from germline, CDR1 is SGHRS and CDR2 is YFSETQ. This CDR3 region has 14 residues. The CDR3 reads CASSLGPITDTQYF. In DNA form, the CDR3 reads TGCGCCAGCAGCTTGGGACCAATCACAGATACGCAGTATTTT.

This chain links TRBV28 with TRBJ2-5, with 8 bases fitting TRBD1. The CDR3 length is 15 residues. Germline assignment: CDR1 MDHEN and CDR2 SYDVKM. V trimming: 7 bases; J trimming: 2 bases; junction bases outside the gene matches: 9. The CDR3 here is CASTLGTGEQETQYF. CDR3 in DNA: TGTGCCAGCACCCTCGGGACAGGAGAACAAGAGACCCAGTACTTC.